This TCR beta chain was obtained from a study of cytomegalovirus exposure and HLA in healthy donors (dated by TCRdb to between 2016 and 2019). Looking at the study overall: In an earlier analysis of fewer than 750 of the donors, 250 to 300 Gb of sequence data and about 110 million unique TCR beta sequences from about 179 million T cells were reported. An early release that covered about 640 HLA-typed donors contained approximately 300 gigabases of sequencing data and roughly 84 million unique TCR sequences. Among the roughly 400 genotyped donors, approximately 77% belonged to the genetic ancestry cluster associated with self-reported Caucasian donors. The aim of the study was to test whether cataloging public T cell receptors could identify signatures of past pathogen exposure. The study used immunosequencing to profile the T cell repertoires of 666 subjects and linked those repertoires to cytomegalovirus serostatus. Along with the approximately 670-subject first cohort, a separate validation cohort of approximately 110 different subjects was used. The study combined high-throughput TCR immunosequencing, statistical association of individual TCRs with disease status, and machine learning to predict cytomegalovirus infection status. To study patterns of TCR occurrence, a later analysis re-analyzed previously published TCR beta repertoires from 500 to 850 donors and added high-resolution HLA genotyping. In the later analysis, no new phenotypic data were used to find candidate immune exposures; instead, reliance was placed on TCR beta sequences and their occurrence across donors. An earlier analysis of 587 of the donors used high-throughput TCR beta sequencing to judge whether each TCR beta V gene segment behaved as functional or pseudogenic. Donor age, sex, ethnicity and CMV serostatus were collected together with the repertoire data. In a later genetic analysis, genome-wide SNP genotypes for 398 of the 666 donors were used, and that subset was treated as a discovery cohort. All discovery cohort repertoires had been generated using a single sequencing platform. Both class I and class II loci were covered by HLA typing, at four-digit resolution. The number of donors typed differed by locus, with 629-630 for A, B, C, DRB1 and DQB1, 522 for DQA1, about 610 for DPA1, and around 460 for DPB1. Four to six DR-DQ haplotypes were handled as single units for association and clustering, since linkage in the cohort was strong. Across about 370 genotyped donors of the cohort, an average of roughly 250,000 unique TCR beta nucleotide sequences per donor were sequenced, and roughly 18% of those sequences were non-productive.

The library was made by the immunoSEQ multiplex PCR assay. For the multiplex PCR, a mixture combining 60 forward primers for TCR Vbeta segments and 13 reverse primers for TCR Jbeta segments was used. The CDR3 region of rearranged TCR beta genes was amplified from genomic DNA with a multiplex PCR assay. Amplified TCR beta libraries were sequenced as 87-base-pair reads on the Illumina HiSeq System. The source study handled its data this way. Across the 670 or so repertoires, a later analysis counted tens of millions of unique TCR beta chains, approximately 12 million of which were shared by at least two donors. A nearest-neighbor algorithm error-corrected the raw reads and collapsed the reads into unique sequences, merging closely related sequences to remove PCR and sequencing errors. Alignment of CDR3 sequences to IMGT reference sequences was used to assign V, D and J gene segments. For a sequence to be retained, a match of at least six nucleotides to both a V gene segment and a J gene segment was required. Rearrangements were classified as productive when the CDR3 lacked stop codons and remained in frame with V and J, and all other rearrangements were classified as non-productive. Following IMGT convention, CDR3 was defined as the stretch from the second conserved V-encoded cysteine up to the conserved J-encoded phenylalanine. The earlier analysis of about 640 of the donors excluded any sequence lacking an unambiguous match to a single V gene segment. In an earlier analysis of some 590 of the donors, a V segment was called functional when productive rearrangements were above 56.7%, and segregating when the standard deviation between donors exceeded 5%. A statistical classification framework was built for diagnosing cytomegalovirus status from the catalog of TCR beta chain sequences. V and J gene assignment, in a later analysis, came from comparing TCR nucleotide sequences with IMGT/GENE-DB human TR gene sequences. Using the TCRdist pipeline, a later analysis assigned CDR3 sequences along with most-parsimonious VDJ recombination scenarios. A later analysis defined each TCR beta chain by its CDR3 amino acid sequence plus V-gene family, and excluded reads lacking a unique V-gene family. In a later analysis, around 650 highly shared, low-generation-probability nucleotide sequences were removed to address suspected cross-contamination and a sequencing artifact. For each public chain, a later analysis derived a clonal expansion index from normalized ranks of inferred template counts within each repertoire. In a later analysis, generation probabilities were computed with a VDJ recombination model fitted to out-of-frame rearrangements, and the resulting probabilities were checked against IGoR. A later analysis scored TCR-TCR, TCR-HLA and TCR-CMV co-occurrence with hypergeometric tests, applying a repertoire-size bias correction to TCR pairs. False discovery rates were estimated in a later analysis by permuting HLA or CMV assignments 20 times. In a later analysis, co-occurring TCRs were grouped using DBSCAN, with TCRdist sequence similarity added in when clustering inside HLA-allele-positive subsets. Repertoires with fewer than 30,000 or more than 120,000 public chains were left out of co-occurrence clustering, as were five repertoires with anomalous nucleotide sharing. Imported from immuneACCESS, the table was reduced by TCRdb to in-frame sequences with V and J called. These copies leave out some clones; in studies compared against another copy, an unresolved V gene accounts for under half, and the cause of the remainder is not known. The D gene and trimming were derived from the DNA, and the V and J assignments and clone size from that table. For this sample there are under 150,000 clones; roughly 84% appear just once. The ten largest clonotypes hold about 1.2% of the sample.

Concerning this clone itself: Its antigen is not yet known. No much larger clone exists at a distance of one base, and base qualities are not known.

General conclusions and limits of the study: The study listed 164 TCR beta chains as associated with cytomegalovirus. In a later analysis, HLA-associated TCR beta chains were found to be more clonally expanded and to have lower generation probabilities than equally common non-associated chains. The presence/absence analyses assumed that sequencing depth was roughly uniform across donors, and that assumption may not be true. In vitro tests confirmed that a few of the cytomegalovirus-associated TCR beta chains recognize cytomegalovirus antigens. A further reported finding was that TCR beta sequences accurately predicted the HLA-A and HLA-B alleles for most subjects in the first cohort. Most TCR sequences were seen in very few donors, while some public TCRs were found in many individuals. Some IMGT-functional V segments, including TRBV6-2 and TRBV6-3, could not be told apart with the 87-base-pair reads, so those segments were excluded. Several of the top co-occurrence clusters appeared to be linked to parvovirus B19, influenza, CMV and Epstein-Barr virus, according to a later analysis. In a later analysis, TCR association rates were found to vary across HLA loci, with the most associated TCRs seen for DRB1 alleles and the fewest for HLA-C alleles. A later genetic analysis reported fewer N-insertions in productive TCRs among donors in an Asian-associated ancestry cluster than the roughly 650-donor mean. This cohort had only TCR beta chains sequenced, and the lack of alpha or paired-chain data limited which features could be detected. An earlier analysis of around 600 of the donors showed that most TCR beta V segments appeared in productive rearrangements either about 90% or about 30% of the time, which broadly matched IMGT annotations. The classifier was reported to diagnose cytomegalovirus status with high specificity and sensitivity in both the original and validation cohorts. A cluster of highly shared sequence variants was judged likely to be a technical artifact of the sequencing pipeline. A later analysis associated about 17,000 TCR beta sequences with specific HLA alleles at a false discovery rate of 0.05. CMV serostatus was the only immune exposure information available for the cohort. When HLA alleles, especially DR and DQ, strongly co-occurred, attributing TCR associations to individual alleles was difficult. HLA typing was unavailable for some donors at each locus, so association tests used only the typed subset. Correlated functional status among segregating V segments might be attributable to linkage disequilibrium, but an unknown experimental factor could not be ruled out. An association between a missense DCLRE1C variant and V-gene and J-gene trimming of TCR beta chains was found in a later genetic analysis and replicated in an independent cohort. Because counts were too low, about 15 rarely observed V segments, including chromosome 9 orphons, were left out of the earlier analysis of about 500 of the donors. The authors suggested that the approach could potentially be extended to other disease states and immunological phenotypes. In a later analysis, most CMV-associated TCR beta chains were found to appear HLA-restricted, with HLA associations seemingly driven largely by CMV exposure.

The CDR3, cysteine through phenylalanine, is 16 amino acids long. The read is trimmed to its CDR3 DNA, 48 bases read in frame from base 1. V is trimmed back by 3 bases and J by 3 bases, and the junction contains 9 bases that no gene match accounts for. The germline V gene yields SNHLY for CDR1 and FYNNEI for CDR2. The cohort was made up of about 610 healthy bone marrow donors. At the time of sampling, every cohort member was nominally healthy, though immune exposures that went unrecorded were likely present. The donor was CMV seronegative and was included in the group of 352 seronegative cohort members. Each donor provided a peripheral blood sample, and peripheral blood mononuclear cells were used for TCR beta sequencing. The Qiagen DNeasy Blood Extraction Kit was used to extract genomic DNA from the blood cell samples.

The sequence was obtained from a girl aged 2-10 years in good health and CMV-seronegative. Sequenced material: PBMCs. Here the chain combines TRBV2 and TRBJ1-2, with TRBD1 identical over 8 junction bases. The DNA reads TGTGCCAGCAGTGATCGCAAACTCAGGGGGCACTATGGCTACACCTTC. Its protein product is CASSDRKLRGHYGYTF.